The 3 T cell receptor beta chains presented below share a single source sample, sequenced in a study of CD8+ T cells in alopecia areata. Reverse transcribed after extraction, RNA yielded cDNA as the sequencing template. Measured with immunoSEQ multiplex PCR; TCRdb has only the in-frame clones, and not every one. The table lists some 130,000 clones, about 50% of them singletons. The material was CD8+ T cells sorted from blood, obtained at week 0. The receptor source for this set is a human donor with alopecia areata.

This clone was found a few times. The chain combines TRBV15 with TRBJ2-1; TRBD1 matches at 7 bases. The V and J ends lost 7 bases and 2 bases, in that order; junction bases with no gene match: 8. This CDR3 is 15 amino acids long. Germline V gene sequence: CDR1 LNHNV, CDR2 YYDKDF (reference sequence). The CDR3 reads CATITGDSPYNEQFF. The DNA for the CDR3 is TGTGCCACCATCACCGGGGACAGTCCCTACAATGAGCAGTTCTTC.

V and J are TRBV6-5 and TRBJ2-7; 7 bases line up with TRBD1. Germline lookup yields CDR1 MNHEY and CDR2 SVGAGI. The CDR3 spans 14 residues. After removal of 2 bases from V and 5 bases from J, the junction contained 6 bases not matched to a gene. Here the CDR3 reads CASSYVTGFHEQYF. The CDR3 bases are TGTGCCAGCAGTTACGTGACAGGGTTCCACGAGCAGTACTTC.

This clone has just a few counts. J is TRBJ2-5 and V is TRBV29-1; tentatively, D is TRBD2 (5 bases). V was trimmed by 7 bases and J by 0 bases, leaving 15 bases between them. CDR1 is SQVTM, CDR2 ANQGSEA, per germline. This CDR3 has 14 residues. The CDR3 DNA reads as TGCAGCGCGAGTGGACTCAAGTACCAAGAGACCCAGTACTTC. Protein product: CSASGLKYQETQYF. Looking up the rest from reference TRBV29-1 and TRBJ2-5 gives the full variable domain: SAVISQKPSRDICQRGTSLTIQCQVDSQVTMMFWYRQQPGQSLTLIATANQGSEATYESGFVIDKFPISRPNLTFSTLTVSNMSPEDSSIYLCSASGLKYQETQYFGPGTRLLVL.